The rows below give T cell receptor beta chains drawn from one sample of a study of T cells in Graves' hyperthyroidism and ophthalmopathy. TCRdb reprocessed the multiplex PCR reads with MiXCR, giving one entry per CDR3 protein. This table has 460,000 or so distinct CDR3 sequences, about 15% appearing once. Material for sequencing was blood. The receptors were gathered from a young woman with Graves' hyperthyroidism. The CDR3 runs from the conserved cysteine through the conserved F or W. The D gene is left open where the match is weak. Only part of the rows carry a size: once, few, many, or a class if the clone is expanded.

clone_size j_call v_call d_call cdr3_aa cdr3_nt
many TRBJ2-1 TRBV24-1 NA CATSHSRAPYNEQFF TGTGCCACCAGCCACTCCAGGGCCCCCTACAATGAGCAGTTCTTC
many TRBJ2-2 TRBV5-1 TRBD1 CASSPGGTGELFF TGCGCCAGCAGCCCAGGGGGCACCGGGGAGCTGTTTTTT
many TRBJ2-5 TRBV20-1 NA CSASLSWEVGWGQETQYF TGCAGTGCTAGCTTGTCGTGGGAGGTTGGGTGGGGGCAAGAGACCCAGTACTTC
many TRBJ1-2 TRBV12-3/TRBV12-4 TRBD1 CASTQTGGHYGYTF TGTGCCAGCACCCAGACAGGGGGACACTATGGCTACACCTTC
many TRBJ2-4 TRBV20-1 NA CSVGGNIQYF TGCAGTGTAGGCGGAAACATTCAGTACTTC
NA TRBJ1-1 TRBV6-5 NA CASSYSIVNTEAFF TGTGCCAGCAGTTACTCGATCGTGAACACTGAAGCTTTCTTT
NA TRBJ2-1 TRBV11-3 TRBD1 CAGGTGVYNEQFF TGTGCCGGAGGGACAGGGGTCTACAATGAGCAGTTCTTC
NA TRBJ1-1 TRBV20-1 NA CSARVSWGSTEAFF TGCAGTGCTAGAGTGTCGTGGGGGAGCACTGAAGCTTTCTTT
many TRBJ1-2 TRBV6-1 NA CASSVPRTGGYTF TGTGCCAGCAGTGTCCCTCGAACAGGGGGCTACACCTTC
few TRBJ1-2 TRBV4-1 NA CASSQERANYGYTF TGCGCCAGCAGCCAAGAACGAGCTAACTATGGCTACACCTTC
NA TRBJ1-6 TRBV24-1 TRBD1 CATASLNQTGKCVPCSYNSPLHF TGTGCCACCGCATCCCTCAATCAGACAGGGAAATGTGTCCCCTGCTCCTATAATTCACCCCTCCACTTT
many TRBJ1-2 TRBV27 TRBD1 CASSLTPYLTGVFGYTF TGTGCCAGCAGTCTTACCCCATACCTGACAGGGGTGTTTGGCTACACCTTC
NA TRBJ2-1 TRBV7-2 TRBD2 CASSSTSPGTSGYNEQFF TGTGCCAGCAGCTCGACCTCCCCCGGGACTAGCGGCTACAATGAGCAGTTCTTC
many TRBJ2-2 TRBV29-1 TRBD2 CSVEVGGDTGELFF TGCAGCGTTGAGGTGGGAGGGGACACCGGGGAGCTGTTTTTT
NA TRBJ1-1 TRBV7-9 NA CTSSTDRENTEAFF TGTACCAGCAGCACGGACAGAGAGAACACTGAAGCTTTCTTT
many TRBJ1-6 TRBV30 NA CAWSVGTENSPLHF TGTGCCTGGAGTGTAGGGACCGAGAATTCACCCCTCCACTTT
many TRBJ2-5 TRBV11-3 TRBD1 CASSSGQDEGETQYF TGTGCCAGCAGCTCGGGACAGGACGAAGGCGAGACCCAGTACTTC
many TRBJ2-5 TRBV19 TRBD2 CASSKAGVETQYF TGTGCCAGTAGTAAAGCGGGAGTGGAGACCCAGTACTTC
many TRBJ2-5 TRBV24-1 TRBD1 CATSDPGTGGGETQYF TGTGCCACCAGTGATCCCGGGACAGGGGGCGGAGAGACCCAGTACTTC
few TRBJ2-5 TRBV7-6 NA CASSFPRAREKTQYF TGTGCCAGCAGCTTCCCCCGGGCCCGAGAAAAGACCCAGTACTTC
many TRBJ2-2 TRBV7-9 NA CASSLRGLLGPGELFF TGTGCCAGCAGCTTAAGGGGCTTGCTAGGCCCCGGGGAGCTGTTTTTT
many TRBJ2-1 TRBV7-6 TRBD2 CASSLGDVAGVRYNEQFF TGTGCCAGCAGCTTAGGAGACGTAGCGGGAGTTCGATACAATGAGCAGTTCTTC
NA TRBJ1-3 TRBV18 NA CASSPEARRDTIYF TGTGCCAGCTCACCAGAGGCTCGTCGGGACACCATATATTTT
many TRBJ1-1 TRBV12-3/TRBV12-4 NA CASRTRGDSEAFF TGTGCCAGCAGGACAAGAGGGGATTCTGAAGCTTTCTTT
NA TRBJ2-1 TRBV7-2 TRBD2 CASRPWTSGTYNEQFF TGTGCCAGCAGGCCTTGGACTAGCGGGACGTACAATGAGCAGTTCTTC
many TRBJ2-7 TRBV5-1 TRBD2 CASSLALASSYEQYF TGCGCCAGCAGCTTAGCACTAGCGAGCTCCTACGAGCAGTACTTC
NA TRBJ2-3 TRBV24-1 TRBD2 CATGGKGLADTRDTQYF TGTGCCACCGGAGGAAAGGGACTAGCGGATACCCGGGATACGCAGTATTTT
many TRBJ2-2 TRBV5-1 NA CASDPGNTGELFF TGCGCCAGCGACCCTGGGAACACCGGGGAGCTGTTTTTT
NA TRBJ2-6 TRBV6-2/TRBV6-3 TRBD2 CASSSSGSHSGANALTF TGTGCCAGCAGCTCTAGCGGGAGCCACTCTGGGGCCAACGCCCTGACTTTC
many TRBJ2-7 TRBV7-8 NA CASSFAGLYEQYF TGTGCCAGCAGCTTCGCAGGGCTCTACGAGCAGTACTTC
NA TRBJ2-1 TRBV10-3 TRBD2 CAISLGLAGVEQFF TGTGCCATCAGTCTCGGACTAGCGGGAGTTGAGCAGTTCTTC
many TRBJ1-2 TRBV5-5 NA CASSLVRGTNYGYTF TGTGCCAGCAGCTTGGTCCGGGGGACGAACTATGGCTACACCTTC
NA TRBJ2-5 TRBV14 TRBD2 CASSQDFRLAGWETQYF TGTGCCAGCAGCCAAGACTTTCGACTAGCGGGGTGGGAGACCCAGTACTTC
many TRBJ2-2 TRBV6-7 NA CASSYTRLISDRETNTGELFF TGTGCCAGCAGTTACACGCGGCTCATTTCCGACAGAGAAACGAACACCGGGGAGCTGTTTTTT
many TRBJ2-1 TRBV2 TRBD2 CASSELGLTSGFISSYNEQFF TGTGCCAGCAGCGAGCTGGGACTGACTAGCGGGTTTATAAGCTCCTACAATGAGCAGTTCTTC
NA TRBJ1-2 TRBV5-1 NA CASSLDGRGGYTF TGCGCCAGCAGCTTGGACGGGCGAGGTGGCTACACCTTC
many TRBJ1-6 TRBV6-1 NA CASSEALGELSPLHF TGTGCCAGCAGTGAAGCGCTCGGGGAATTGTCACCCCTCCACTTT
NA TRBJ2-3 TRBV10-1 TRBD2 CASIRGLLAGDLTDTQYF TGCGCCAGCATACGTGGATTACTAGCGGGAGATCTCACAGATACGCAGTATTTT
NA TRBJ2-5 TRBV7-6 TRBD2 CASSFRNGLAAETQYF TGTGCCAGCAGCTTTAGGAACGGACTAGCGGCCGAGACCCAGTACTTC
many TRBJ1-2 TRBV5-6 NA CASSLATNYGYTF TGTGCCAGCAGCTTAGCGACTAACTATGGCTACACCTTC
many TRBJ2-3 TRBV11-3 TRBD2 CASSSRGGGMDGASTDTQYF TGTGCCAGCAGCTCCCGGGGGGGGGGGATGGACGGCGCTAGCACAGATACGCAGTATTTT
many TRBJ1-2 TRBV30 TRBD1 CAWSPAFGDREYGYTF TGTGCCTGGAGTCCCGCCTTTGGGGACAGAGAATATGGCTACACCTTC
few TRBJ1-2 TRBV29-1 NA CSVEDDFTGQEKANYGYTF TGCAGCGTTGAAGATGATTTTACGGGACAAGAAAAGGCTAACTATGGCTACACCTTC
NA TRBJ2-1 TRBV5-1 TRBD2 CASSLGASGRGNEQFF TGCGCCAGCAGCTTGGGAGCTAGCGGGAGAGGCAATGAGCAGTTCTTC
many TRBJ1-1 TRBV2 NA CASSLIPPGNTEAFF TGTGCCAGCAGTCTAATTCCTCCTGGGAACACTGAAGCTTTCTTT
few TRBJ1-2 TRBV3-1 NA CANSHDRRYGYTF TGTGCCAACAGCCATGACAGACGCTATGGCTACACCTTC
few TRBJ1-5 TRBV15 NA CATSRTDEGGNQPQHF TGTGCCACCAGCAGGACGGACGAGGGAGGCAATCAGCCCCAGCATTTT
few TRBJ2-1 TRBV11-3 NA CASSPSNRDEQFF TGTGCCAGCAGCCCATCTAACCGGGATGAGCAGTTCTTC
NA TRBJ2-2 TRBV27 NA CTSSFGLTGELFF TGTACCAGCAGTTTCGGACTCACCGGGGAGCTGTTTTTT
few TRBJ2-3 TRBV5-1 NA CASSPRADESYTQYF TGCGCCAGCAGCCCCCGGGCAGACGAGTCATATACGCAGTATTTT
once TRBJ1-5 TRBV3-1 NA CASSPRAGQPQHF TGTGCCAGCTCGCCACGCGCGGGACAGCCCCAGCATTTT
many TRBJ2-5 TRBV5-1 TRBD1 CASSRQGEHETQYF TGCGCCAGCAGCAGACAGGGGGAGCACGAGACCCAGTACTTC
NA TRBJ2-2 TRBV5-1 TRBD2 CASSTAASGRANTGELFF TGCGCCAGCAGCACGGCGGCTAGCGGGAGGGCGAACACCGGGGAGCTGTTTTTT
many TRBJ1-4 TRBV18 NA CASSPGLYGATNEKLFF TGTGCCAGCTCACCCGGGCTATATGGCGCAACTAATGAAAAACTGTTTTTT
NA TRBJ2-4 TRBV5-1 TRBD2 CASSSNRTSGLAKNIQYF TGCGCCAGCAGCTCGAACAGGACTAGCGGTTTAGCCAAAAACATTCAGTACTTC